One sample yielded the 22 T cell receptor beta chains listed below, sequenced in a study of blood T cell repertoires in COVID-19. The repertoire was sequenced with immunoSEQ multiplex PCR; TCRdb's copy has only in-frame clones and lacks some. Of under 150,000 clones listed, approximately 79% were seen once; the top ten hold 2% to 3%. Sequencing was carried out using PBMCs or T cells enriched from blood (not recorded which). These receptors all stem from a man between 35 and 55 years old with acute COVID-19.

J is TRBJ1-2 and V is TRBV3-1 (or the pseudogene TRBV3-2); TRBD1 matches at 7 bases. J gave up 7 bases and V 1 base, and 6 bases lay outside the gene matches. The CDR3 consists of 14 residues. Germline CDR1 is LGHDT and CDR2 is YNNKEL (reference sequence). CDR3 region: CASSQGDRAGGYTF. DNA of the CDR3: TGTGCCAGCAGCCAAGGAGACAGGGCTGGTGGCTACACCTTC.

The genes are TRBV3-1 (or the pseudogene TRBV3-2) and TRBJ1-4, with D unclear. This CDR3 is built from 15 residues. The germline V and J ends were trimmed by 4 bases and 5 bases, with 14 bases remaining between them. Germline V CDR1 and CDR2: LGHDT, YNNKEL (reference sequence). CDR3 DNA: TGTGCCAGCAGCCGCTGGGAGGGTTCGAATGAAAAACTGTTTTTT. It translates to CASSRWEGSNEKLFF.

The chain has TRBV7-3 and TRBJ2-1, with 7 nucleotides matching TRBD1. With 5 bases clipped from V and 0 bases from J, the junction kept 4 bases outside the gene matches. The germline CDR1 and CDR2 sequences are SGHTA and FQGTGA. This CDR3 is 15 amino acids long. CDR3 amino acids: CASSRRGSSYNEQFF. CDR3 DNA: TGTGCCAGCAGCCGCAGGGGGAGCTCCTACAATGAGCAGTTCTTC.

V usage is TRBV5-1 and J usage is TRBJ1-1, with TRBD1 matching 7 bases. The CDR3 has 15 residues. The V gene's germline CDR1 is SGHRS and CDR2 YFSETQ. Trimming at V came to 0 bases and at J to 6 bases, leaving 8 bases not matched to a gene. This CDR3 reads CASSLATGIAPEAFF. DNA for the CDR3: TGCGCCAGCAGCTTGGCGACAGGGATAGCGCCTGAAGCTTTCTTT.

The chain joins TRBV9 to TRBJ2-7; 10 nucleotides align to TRBD1. In germline, CDR1 is SGDLS, CDR2 YYNGEE. There are 15 residues in the CDR3. V shed 0 bases and J 3 bases; nucleotides not matched to a gene: 3. CDR3 nucleotide sequence: TGTGCCAGCAGCGTAGGACAGGGGGCTGTCTACGAGCAGTACTTC. Amino acids: CASSVGQGAVYEQYF.

The V and J genes are TRBV4-2 and TRBJ2-1; TRBD2 is a possible D gene (5 bases). Looked up from germline, CDR1 is LGHNA and CDR2 is YNFKEQ. V shed 0 bases and J shed 2 bases, with 11 bases lying between them. This CDR3 has 16 residues. CDR3 protein: CASSQDQDSTYNEQFF. As DNA, the CDR3 is TGTGCCAGCAGCCAAGATCAGGACTCCACCTACAATGAGCAGTTCTTC.

V gene TRBV9 combines with J gene TRBJ1-2, with 10 bases that match TRBD1. J gave up 1 base and V 4 bases, and 4 bases lay outside the gene matches. The CDR3 is made up of 15 amino acids. Per the germline V gene, CDR1 is SGDLS and CDR2 is YYNGEE. The CDR3 DNA reads TGTGCCAGCAGCTTGGACAGGGGGATTAACTATGGCTACACCTTC. It encodes CASSLDRGINYGYTF.

This chain uses TRBV5-1 with TRBJ2-7; no definite D call. Germline lookup yields CDR1 SGHRS and CDR2 YFSETQ. Trimming took 1 base from V and 2 from J, leaving 4 bases between them. The CDR3 consists of 12 residues. DNA for the CDR3: TGCGCCAGCAGCTTGCCGGCCTACGAGCAGTACTTC. Its translation: CASSLPAYEQYF.

This chain uses TRBV11-1 with TRBJ2-5; 8 positions match TRBD1. This CDR3 region has 15 residues. Unmatched junction bases numbered 8, after V lost 4 bases and J lost 4 bases. Germline V CDR1 and CDR2: SGHAT, FQDESV (reference sequence). DNA for the CDR3: TGTGCCAGCAGCTCACGGACAGGGTGGACAGAGACCCAGTACTTC. The encoded protein is CASSSRTGWTETQYF.

This clone was counted only a few times. The V call is TRBV5-4, the J call TRBJ1-1, with D perhaps TRBD1 (5 bases). Germline values: CDR1 SGHNT, CDR2 YYREEE (reference sequence). The CDR3 is 14 amino acids. V was pared by 3 bases and J by 0 bases, with 9 bases between. CDR3 nucleotides: TGTGCCAGCAGCTCCAGGGACTTGAACACTGAAGCTTTCTTT. Translated, it gives CASSSRDLNTEAFF.

The chain is built from TRBV11-1 and TRBJ2-2; 9 nucleotides match TRBD2. CDR1 SGHAT and CDR2 FQDESV come from the germline V gene (reference sequence). The CDR3 is 15 residues long. The trim removed 7 bases at V and 1 base at J, leaving 4 bases unmatched. The DNA for the CDR3 is TGTGCCAGCAAAATTAGCGGGGGGAACACCGGGGAGCTGTTTTTT. Protein sequence: CASKISGGNTGELFF.

This chain uses TRBV18 with TRBJ2-3; possibly TRBD2 for D (6 bases). Germline V lookup: CDR1 KGHSH, CDR2 LQKENI. This CDR3 is built from 16 residues. V was clipped by 3 bases and J by 0 bases, with 13 bases between them. This CDR3 is CASSPNRDSSTDTQYF. CDR3 DNA sequence: TGTGCCAGCTCACCTAACCGGGACTCTAGCACAGATACGCAGTATTTT. The whole variable domain, filled in from reference TRBV18 and TRBJ2-3, reads NAGVMQNPRHLVRRRGQEARLRCSPMKGHSHVYWYRQLPEEGLKFMVYLQKENIIDESGMPKERFSAEFPKEGPSILRIQQVVRGDSAAYFCASSPNRDSSTDTQYFGPGTRLTVL.

The CDR3 DNA follows: TGTGCCAGCAGCAAAGCCTGGGACACCGATTCACCCCTCCACTTT. This sequence encodes CASSKAWDTDSPLHF. The J gene is TRBJ1-6, the V gene TRBV21-1; whether TRBD1, the table's D call, matches the DNA was not checked. TRBV21-1 is marked as a pseudogene. The CDR3 covers 15 residues.

This chain links TRBV7-2 with TRBJ2-5; D is unresolved. There are 12 residues in the CDR3. Germline assignment: CDR1 SGHTA and CDR2 FQGNSA. With 5 bases removed from V and 11 bases from J, the gap between germline ends came to 15 bases. The chain's CDR3 is CASSRSTGRQYF. The CDR3 DNA sequence: TGTGCCAGCAGCAGGAGTACTGGTCGACAGTACTTC.

The chain recombines TRBV18 with TRBJ2-7; D remains ambiguous. Germline values: CDR1 KGHSH, CDR2 LQKENI. The CDR3 totals 14 residues. V lost 0 bases to trimming and J lost 5 bases, with 11 bases between them. This CDR3 is CASSPPNGHHEQYF. CDR3 coding DNA: TGTGCCAGCTCACCACCGAATGGGCACCACGAGCAGTACTTC.

The chain is built from TRBV28 and TRBJ1-1; 8 positions agree with TRBD1. From germline, CDR1 is MDHEN and CDR2 SYDVKM. The junction had 6 bases not matched to a gene; V was cut back by 8 bases and J by 7 bases. The CDR3 consists of 12 residues. CDR3 nucleotides: TGTGCCAGCGCCCCGGGACAGGTTGAAGCTTTCTTT. Its translation: CASAPGQVEAFF. Full variable domain (remainder filled in from reference TRBV28 and TRBJ1-1): DVKVTQSSRYLVKRTGEKVFLECVQDMDHENMFWYRQDPGLGLRLIYFSYDVKMKEKGDIPEGYSVSREKKERFSLILESASTNQTSMYLCASAPGQVEAFFGQGTRLTVV.

The rearrangement uses TRBV27 and TRBJ1-1; TRBD1 might be the D (5 bases). Trimming shortened V by 2 bases and J by 2 bases, and 6 bases separated the two germline ends. The CDR3 length is 13 residues. From germline, CDR1 is MNHEY and CDR2 SMNVEV (reference sequence). The CDR3 region is CASSLQGNTEAFF. The CDR3 nucleotides read TGTGCCAGCAGTTTACAGGGTAACACTGAAGCTTTCTTT.

This sequence joins TRBV9 and TRBJ1-4; 8 bases fit TRBD1. The CDR3 is made up of 15 amino acids. After removal of 4 bases from V and 8 bases from J, the junction contained 10 bases not matched to a gene. Germline CDR1 is SGDLS and CDR2 is YYNGEE. CDR3 coding DNA: TGTGCCAGCAGCCCGCAGGGGGCGAGAGGGGAAAAACTGTTTTTT. Residues: CASSPQGARGEKLFF.

Only a few counts were recorded for this clone. The genes are TRBV27 and TRBJ2-1; TRBD2 matches 8 bases. Trimming at V came to 4 bases and at J to 7 bases, leaving 6 bases not matched to a gene. The CDR3 has 14 amino acids. Germline lookup yields CDR1 MNHEY and CDR2 SMNVEV (reference sequence). In DNA form, the CDR3 reads TGTGCCAGCAGTTGGGGGACTAGTCCGAATGAGCAGTTCTTC. Encoded protein: CASSWGTSPNEQFF.

The V gene is TRBV18, the J gene TRBJ2-3; 9 nucleotides match TRBD2. The CDR3 spans 15 residues. In germline, CDR1 is KGHSH, CDR2 LQKENI. V lost 5 bases, J lost 4 bases, and 7 bases stayed unmatched. The CDR3 region has the DNA TGTGCCAGCTCAGTACCGGGACTAGCCTCAGATACGCAGTATTTT. It codes for CASSVPGLASDTQYF.

This clone showed up just once. The V gene is TRBV5-5, the J gene TRBJ1-1; D is uncertain. V lost 7 bases and J lost 1, with 14 bases in between. Germline V CDR1 and CDR2: SGHKS, YYEKEE (reference sequence). This CDR3 spans 14 amino acids. The CDR3 nucleotides read TGTGCCAGCGAAACCCCCACAGCGAACACTGAAGCTTTCTTT. Its translation: CASETPTANTEAFF.

This chain joins TRBV30 and TRBJ1-4; TRBD1 aligns across 7 bases. CDR1 and CDR2 (germline): GTSNPN, SVGIG (reference sequence). J was trimmed by 5 bases and V by 0 bases; bases with no gene match: 3. The CDR3 is 14 residues long. The CDR3: CAWSVGTANEKLFF. Written as DNA, the CDR3 is TGTGCCTGGAGTGTTGGGACAGCAAATGAAAAACTGTTTTTT. Full variable domain (missing parts from reference TRBV30 and TRBJ1-4): SQTIHQWPATLVQPVGSPLSLECTVEGTSNPNLYWYRQAAGRGLQLLFYSVGIGQISSEVPQNLSASRPQDRQFILSSKKLLLSDSGFYLCAWSVGTANEKLFFGSGTQLSVL.